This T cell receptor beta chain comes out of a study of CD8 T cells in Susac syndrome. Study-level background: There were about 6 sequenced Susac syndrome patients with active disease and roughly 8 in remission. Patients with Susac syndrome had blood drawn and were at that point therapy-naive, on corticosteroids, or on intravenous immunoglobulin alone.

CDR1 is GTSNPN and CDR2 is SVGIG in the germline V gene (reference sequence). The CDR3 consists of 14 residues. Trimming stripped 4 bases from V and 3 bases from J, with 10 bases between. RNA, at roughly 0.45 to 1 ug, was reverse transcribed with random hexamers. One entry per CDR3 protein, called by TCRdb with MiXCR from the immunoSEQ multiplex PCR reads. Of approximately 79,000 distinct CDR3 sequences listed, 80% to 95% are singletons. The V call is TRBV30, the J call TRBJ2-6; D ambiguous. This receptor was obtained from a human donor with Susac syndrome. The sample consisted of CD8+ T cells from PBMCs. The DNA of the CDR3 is TGTGCCTGGAAGTTGCCGGGTGGGGCCAACGTCCTGACTTTC. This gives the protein CAWKLPGGANVLTF.